Below are 27 T cell receptor beta chains sequenced from a single sample in a study of CD8 T cells in ankylosing spondylitis (dated by TCRdb to 2015 to 2018). Broader findings and caveats from the paper: Blood from ankylosing spondylitis patients appeared to be characterized by a TCR beta motif made up of several highly homologous amino acid variants.

The method behind the library was 5' RACE. The sample was run on an Illumina HiSeq 2500. TCRdb redid the processing of the public reads, applying fastp at Q25 and MiXCR, and retained in-frame beta chains. Rows matching on CDR3 protein sequence are summarized as one entry with the most common DNA and genes. For this sample there are about 440,000 distinct CDR3 sequences; 15% to 20% appear just once. The leading ten clones occupy over 0.9% of the sample. No cognate antigen is known for these TCRs. The sequencing input was blood, either unsorted or a sorted T cell fraction (not recorded which). These receptors were taken from a male donor with ankylosing spondylitis.

The chain combines TRBV12-3 or TRBV12-4 with TRBJ2-5; 7 bases are shared with TRBD1. This CDR3 spans 15 amino acids. V lost 4 bases, J lost 0 bases, and 5 bases stayed unmatched. The DNA of the CDR3 is TGTGCCAGCAGTTCGGGGACAGAGTACCAAGAGACCCAGTACTTC. Translation: CASSSGTEYQETQYF.

About this clonotype itself: Its ends do not fully match the called genes, so a read error is possible. This chain joins TRBV9 and TRBJ1-4; 8 positions match TRBD1. This CDR3 region has 15 residues. Germline values: CDR1 SGDLS, CDR2 YYNGEE. The CDR3 nucleotides are TGTGCCGGCAGCGTCGGACAGGGCACTAATGAAAAACTGTTTTTT. Its protein product is CAGSVGQGTNEKLFF.

In this sample, this clonotype turned up a few times. This rearrangement joins TRBV11-2 to TRBJ2-5; D possibly corresponds to TRBD1 (6 bases). Trimming took off 5 bases at V and 5 bases at J, with 12 bases between the two ends. CDR1 SGHAT and CDR2 FQNNGV come from the germline V gene. The CDR3 totals 13 residues. CDR3 loop: CASSQGHWETQYF. CDR3 bases: TGTGCCAGCAGCCAGGGACATTGGGAGACCCAGTACTTC.

The rearrangement joins TRBV15 to TRBJ1-6; TRBD1 matches 7 bases. Germline CDR1 LNHNV, CDR2 YYDKDF (reference sequence). The CDR3 runs to 15 residues. The ends lost 2 bases at V and 7 bases at J; junction bases unmatched: 5. Written as DNA, the CDR3 is TGTGCCACCAGCAGAAGTGGGACAGCAAATTCACCCCTCCACTTT. Protein: CATSRSGTANSPLHF.

The table lists this clonotype with many counts. The chain uses TRBV20-1 and TRBJ2-1; D is possibly TRBD2 (6 bases). CDR3 length: 14 amino acids. The germline V gene encodes CDR1 DFQATT and CDR2 SNEGSKA (reference sequence). The CDR3 coding sequence is TGCAGCCCAGTCAGACCCCCGGGGGTCAATGAGCAGTTCTTC. Amino acid sequence: CSPVRPPGVNEQFF.

This clonotype appeared a few times. Here the CDR3 reads CATRYPGGYGYTF. CDR3 DNA sequence: TGTGCCACCCGTTACCCTGGTGGTTATGGCTACACCTTC. The chain recombines TRBV10-3 with TRBJ1-2; D is unresolved. Trimming cost V 10 bases and J 5 bases, with 17 bases left between them. This CDR3 spans 13 amino acids. Germline V gene lookup returns CDR1 ENHRY and CDR2 SYGVKD.

This clonotype was seen ten or more times. The gene calls are TRBV11-2 and TRBJ2-3; 10 bases are shared with TRBD2. Germline V gene data show CDR1 as SGHAT and CDR2 as FQNNGV. The CDR3 loop spans 18 amino acids. V trimming: 5 bases; J trimming: 6 bases; junction bases outside the gene matches: 17. The CDR3 loop is CASSPKRSSGSSWDTQYF. The CDR3 coding sequence is TGTGCCAGCAGCCCCAAGCGGTCTAGCGGGAGTTCTTGGGATACGCAGTATTTT.

A few counts support this clonotype. The gene calls are TRBV7-9 and TRBJ2-1, with 12 positions matching TRBD2. The length of the CDR3 is 16 residues. J gave up 9 bases and V 2 bases, and 8 bases lay outside the gene matches. Germline V gives CDR1 SEHNR, CDR2 FQNEAQ (reference sequence). For the CDR3, the DNA is TGTGCCAGCAGCTTACCAAGGACTAGCGGGATCTCTGAGCAGTTCTTC. Its translation: CASSLPRTSGISEQFF.

This chain connects TRBV7-2 to TRBJ2-3; 9 bases fit TRBD2. V dropped 5 bases and J dropped 2; count of bases not matched to a gene: 5. CDR3 length equals 15 residues. Germline values: CDR1 SGHTA, CDR2 FQGNSA. The CDR3 is CASSPGGRATDTQYF. The CDR3, as DNA: TGTGCCAGCAGCCCCGGCGGGAGGGCCACAGATACGCAGTATTTT.

This clonotype has just a few counts. V is TRBV20-1 and J is TRBJ2-3, with D possibly matching TRBD1 (6 bases). Trimming stripped 2 bases from V and 3 bases from J, with 15 bases between. The length of the CDR3 is 15 residues. The germline V gene has CDR1 DFQATT and CDR2 SNEGSKA (reference sequence). The CDR3 loop is CSARKDSRETDTQYF. The CDR3 DNA reads as TGCAGTGCTAGAAAGGACAGCCGTGAAACAGATACGCAGTATTTT.

The chain links TRBV2 to TRBJ1-2, with D unresolved. CDR1 is SNHLY, CDR2 FYNNEI, per germline. The length of the CDR3 is 12 residues. V gave up 4 bases and J gave up 7 bases, with 10 bases separating them. Here the CDR3 reads CASSGRGSGYTF. Written as DNA, the CDR3 is TGTGCCAGCAGTGGTCGGGGTTCTGGCTACACCTTC.

This clonotype was observed a handful of times. The V call is TRBV12-3 or TRBV12-4, the J call TRBJ1-5; D is uncertain. CDR3 length equals 16 residues. V gave up 3 bases and J gave up 7 bases, with 19 bases separating them. Written as DNA, the CDR3 is TGTGCCAGCAGTTTGAGCCCCGGGCAGGTATCCCAGCCCCAGCATTTT. This translates into CASSLSPGQVSQPQHF.

In this sample, this clonotype turned up a few times. This chain links TRBV29-1 with TRBJ2-6; D gene unclear. Trimming shortened V by 5 bases and J by 0 bases, and 5 bases separated the two germline ends. The V gene's germline CDR1 is SQVTM and CDR2 ANQGSEA. CDR3 size: 13 residues. The CDR3 protein is CSVRDSGANVLTF. The CDR3, as DNA: TGCAGCGTTAGGGACTCTGGGGCCAACGTCCTGACTTTC.

The chain employs TRBV18 and TRBJ2-1, with TRBD1 matching 9 bases. The germline V gene encodes CDR1 KGHSH and CDR2 LQKENI. The J segment lost 2 bases and the V segment lost 3 bases, leaving 5 bases of the junction unmatched. The CDR3 length is 16 residues. CDR3 coding DNA: TGTGCCAGCTCACCCGACAGGGGGTTCCCCTACAATGAGCAGTTCTTC. Protein product: CASSPDRGFPYNEQFF.

The rearrangement links TRBV20-1 to TRBJ2-1; 11 positions match TRBD2. This CDR3 comprises 14 residues. Germline CDR1 DFQATT, CDR2 SNEGSKA (reference sequence). V lost 0 bases, J lost 7 bases, and 2 bases stayed unmatched. The CDR3 here is CSARDASGRNEQFF. The CDR3 DNA sequence: TGCAGTGCTAGAGATGCTAGCGGGAGGAATGAGCAGTTCTTC.

CDR3 region: CSARPTGSSYEQYF. Written as DNA, the CDR3 is TGCAGTGCCCGGCCGACAGGTTCCTCATACGAGCAGTACTTC. The J gene is TRBJ2-7, the V gene TRBV20-1, with D perhaps TRBD1 (6 bases). CDR1 DFQATT and CDR2 SNEGSKA come from the germline V gene (reference sequence). This CDR3 comprises 14 residues. The V gene lost 6 bases and the J gene lost 4 bases, with 19 bases spanning the gap.

The sample holds a few counts of this clonotype. This chain links TRBV18 with TRBJ2-3; 8 bases fit TRBD2. CDR1 is KGHSH and CDR2 is LQKENI in the germline V gene. Trimming removed 4 bases from V and 3 bases from J; junction bases left unmatched: 9. The CDR3 runs to 16 residues. The CDR3 DNA sequence: TGTGCCAGCTCACTGATGCAGCGGGAGAATACAGATACGCAGTATTTT. Protein: CASSLMQRENTDTQYF. Combining the CDR3 with reference TRBV18 and TRBJ2-3 gives the whole variable domain NAGVMQNPRHLVRRRGQEARLRCSPMKGHSHVYWYRQLPEEGLKFMVYLQKENIIDESGMPKERFSAEFPKEGPSILRIQQVVRGDSAAYFCASSLMQRENTDTQYFGPGTRLTVL.

The chain recombines TRBV11-3 with TRBJ2-1, with D tentatively TRBD1 (7 bases). CDR3 length: 11 residues. The germline CDR1 and CDR2 sequences are SGHNT and YENEEA. Trimming shortened V by 5 bases and J by 12 bases, and 11 bases separated the two germline ends. The CDR3, as DNA: TGTGCCAGCAGCCACAGGGGAGGGCAGTTCTTC. Translation: CASSHRGGQFF.

This clonotype was picked up many times. The rearrangement uses TRBV10-3 and TRBJ2-3; D is ambiguous. The germline gives CDR1 ENHRY, CDR2 SYGVKD. This CDR3 is built from 13 residues. V was shortened by 6 bases and J by 1 base, with 8 bases between the two germline ends. This CDR3 is CAIRDGGTDTQYF. CDR3 coding DNA: TGTGCCATCAGGGACGGTGGCACAGATACGCAGTATTTT.

This clonotype has at least ten counts. CDR3 in DNA: TGCAGTGCTAGAGAAAGTGTGTGGACAGGAGAGGCAGATACGCAGTATTTT. This encodes CSARESVWTGEADTQYF. The chain couples TRBV20-1 to TRBJ2-3; the match to TRBD1 covers 7 bases. This CDR3 contains 17 residues. Germline-derived CDR1 and CDR2 are DFQATT and SNEGSKA (reference sequence). Germline trimming cut 0 bases from V and 4 bases from J; bases unmatched to any gene: 13.

The chain uses TRBV7-2 and TRBJ2-3, with 9 bases matching TRBD2. Trimming took 2 bases from V and 9 from J; bases not matched to a gene: 6. This CDR3 has 14 amino acids. Germline CDR1 is SGHTA and CDR2 is FQGNSA. CDR3 in amino acids: CASSLTPGLATQYF. The CDR3 coding sequence is TGTGCCAGCAGCTTAACACCGGGACTAGCAACGCAGTATTTT.

The chain combines TRBV20-1 with TRBJ2-3, with 8 positions matching TRBD2. The germline V gene has CDR1 DFQATT and CDR2 SNEGSKA (reference sequence). V was pared by 5 bases and J by 0 bases, with 7 bases of the junction left unmatched. The CDR3 runs 15 residues. The CDR3 coding sequence is TGCAGTGCTCCAGCCCGGGGGGGGAGCACAGATACGCAGTATTTT. It specifies CSAPARGGSTDTQYF.

Only a few counts were recorded for this clonotype. V gene TRBV2 combines with J gene TRBJ2-6; weak D call: TRBD1 (5 bases). The CDR3 runs 15 residues. Trimming stripped 4 bases from V and 2 bases from J, with 9 bases between. Germline CDR1 reads SNHLY; CDR2 reads FYNNEI. In DNA, the CDR3 is TGTGCCAGCAGTGCAAGCAGGGCTGGGGCCAACGTCCTGACTTTC. Its translation: CASSASRAGANVLTF.

The V gene is TRBV2, the J gene TRBJ1-5, with 7 bases fitting TRBD1. The germline CDR1 and CDR2 sequences are SNHLY and FYNNEI. Unmatched junction bases numbered 4, after V lost 7 bases and J lost 4 bases. CDR3 length: 13 residues. CDR3 nucleotide sequence: TGTGCCAGCATGAGGGGGCCTAATCAGCCCCAGCATTTT. Amino acid sequence: CASMRGPNQPQHF.

This clonotype came up many times. V and J are TRBV12-3 or TRBV12-4 and TRBJ1-2; 10 bases match TRBD1. The CDR3 consists of 14 residues. Trimming removed 5 bases from V and 6 bases from J; junction bases left unmatched: 6. CDR3: CASSPQGTGDGYTF. As DNA, the CDR3 is TGTGCCAGCAGTCCCCAAGGGACAGGGGATGGCTACACCTTC.

The table lists this clonotype with a few counts. The chain couples TRBV4-1 to TRBJ1-2, with a tentative D call TRBD1 (5 bases). Germline V gives CDR1 MGHRA, CDR2 YSYEKL. The ends were cut back, 0 bases at V and 5 bases at J, with 16 bases in the middle. This CDR3 spans 16 amino acids. The CDR3 loop reads CASSQDRWDRGYGYTF. The CDR3 region has the DNA TGCGCCAGCAGCCAAGATAGGTGGGACCGGGGGTATGGCTACACCTTC.

This chain joins TRBV19 and TRBJ1-2, with D tentatively TRBD1 (5 bases). The CDR3 has 13 amino acids. Germline V lookup: CDR1 LNHDA, CDR2 SQIVND (reference sequence). V lost 6 bases and J 3 bases, leaving 11 bases between the germline ends. The CDR3 is CASRPTAYYGYTF. The CDR3 region has the DNA TGTGCCAGTAGGCCGACAGCTTACTATGGCTACACCTTC.